These 20 T cell receptor beta chains originate from one sample sequenced in a study of blood T cell repertoires in COVID-19. Assay: immunoSEQ multiplex PCR; the TCRdb copy retains only in-frame clones and omits some. This table has 200,000 to 250,000 clones, 65% to 90% appearing once. What was sequenced was PBMCs or T cells enriched from blood (not recorded which). These TCRs come from a woman aged 40 to 50 with acute COVID-19.

This clone was observed a few times. J is TRBJ1-2 and V is TRBV18; possibly TRBD1 for D (5 bases). Germline V gene sequence: CDR1 KGHSH, CDR2 LQKENI. The CDR3 length is 14 residues. Trimming shortened V by 4 bases and J by 0 bases, and 9 bases separated the two germline ends. CDR3 in DNA: TGTGCCAGCTCACAAACAGGAGCTAACTATGGCTACACCTTC. Its translation is CASSQTGANYGYTF.

The rearrangement uses TRBV7-2 and TRBJ2-7; 8 bases fit TRBD2. The CDR3 totals 14 residues. CDR1 is SGHTA and CDR2 is FQGNSA in the germline V gene. The V gene end was trimmed by 5 bases and the J gene end by 5 bases; junction bases not matched to a gene: 8. CDR3 loop: CASSPPSGRHEQYF. CDR3 nucleotides: TGTGCCAGCAGCCCGCCCAGCGGGAGACACGAGCAGTACTTC. Full variable domain (missing parts from reference TRBV7-2 and TRBJ2-7): GAGVSQSPSNKVTEKGKDVELRCDPISGHTALYWYRQSLGQGLEFLIYFQGNSAPDKSGLPSDRFSAERTGGSVSTLTIQRTQQEDSAVYLCASSPPSGRHEQYFGPGTRLTVT.

The chain has TRBV24-1 and TRBJ1-5; perhaps TRBD1 as D (5 bases). This CDR3 comprises 13 residues. Germline values: CDR1 KGHDR, CDR2 SFDVKD. Trimming shortened V by 6 bases and J by 9 bases, and 14 bases separated the two germline ends. As DNA, the CDR3 is TGTGCCACCAGTTCCGGGGGGGATCGGCCCCAGCATTTT. It yields the protein CATSSGGDRPQHF.

The chain employs TRBV15 and TRBJ2-5; 9 bases map to TRBD1. Trimming took 2 bases from V and 4 from J; bases not matched to a gene: 5. Germline V gene sequence: CDR1 LNHNV, CDR2 YYDKDF (reference sequence). This CDR3 contains 15 residues. DNA of the CDR3: TGTGCCACCAGCAGACGTACAGGGGGCCGAGAGACCCAGTACTTC. This gives the protein CATSRRTGGRETQYF.

This chain links TRBV5-4 with TRBJ2-3; TRBD2 matches at 7 bases. The CDR3 spans 14 residues. Germline CDR1 is SGHNT and CDR2 is YYREEE (reference sequence). Germline trimming cut 2 bases from V and 5 bases from J; bases unmatched to any gene: 5. CDR3 DNA: TGTGCCAGCAGCTTCGCGGGAGTAGGAGATACGCAGTATTTT. Protein: CASSFAGVGDTQYF.

The chain carries TRBV10-2 and TRBJ1-2, with 7 bases aligning to TRBD1. The length of the CDR3 is 17 residues. CDR1 and CDR2 (germline): WSHSY, SAAADI. Trimming cost V 3 bases and J 4 bases; bases outside gene matches: 14. DNA for the CDR3: TGCGCCAGCAGTGACTCTCCGACAGGGTATCGGAGCTATGGCTACACCTTC. This sequence encodes CASSDSPTGYRSYGYTF.

The chain couples TRBV5-6 to TRBJ1-2; possibly TRBD1 for D (5 bases). The germline V and J ends were trimmed by 2 bases and 2 bases, with 13 bases remaining between them. Germline values: CDR1 SGHDT, CDR2 YYEEEE. The length of the CDR3 is 15 residues. CDR3 DNA sequence: TGTGCCAGCAGCTTCGGTGTAGGGGAAAACTATGGCTACACCTTC. Its translation: CASSFGVGENYGYTF.

The chain employs TRBV2 and TRBJ2-1; maybe TRBD2 (6 bases). Germline loops: CDR1 SNHLY, CDR2 FYNNEI. The CDR3 extends over 15 amino acids. V dropped 6 bases and J dropped 6 bases, with 18 bases sitting between them. The CDR3 here is CASSSLNSGGNEQFF. The CDR3 region has the DNA TGTGCCAGCAGCTCACTGAATAGCGGAGGCAATGAGCAGTTCTTC.

The chain uses TRBV3-1 (or the pseudogene TRBV3-2) and TRBJ1-1, with D possibly matching TRBD1 (5 bases). V was trimmed by 0 bases and J by 1 base, leaving 12 bases between them. The CDR3 is 16 residues long. CDR1 is LGHDT, CDR2 YNNKEL, per germline (reference sequence). CDR3: CASSQERGRGNTEAFF. In DNA, the CDR3 is TGTGCCAGCAGCCAAGAAAGGGGCCGTGGGAACACTGAAGCTTTCTTT.

The chain links TRBV18 to TRBJ2-7, with 8 bases aligning to TRBD1. CDR1 and CDR2 (germline): KGHSH, LQKENI. The CDR3 contains 14 residues. V dropped 2 bases and J dropped 4; count of bases not matched to a gene: 4. The CDR3 bases are TGTGCCAGCTCACCAGGGCAGGGGGCATACGAGCAGTACTTC. Protein: CASSPGQGAYEQYF.

The CDR3 DNA reads TGTGCCAGCAGCCCCCAGGGGTTCGGCAATCAGCCCCAGCATTTT. Translating it yields CASSPQGFGNQPQHF. The rearrangement links TRBV7-8 to TRBJ1-5; D is perhaps TRBD1 (6 bases). CDR1 is SGHVS, CDR2 FQNEAQ, per germline. The V and J ends lost 5 bases and 2 bases respectively, with 13 bases between them. The CDR3 is 15 amino acids.

The V gene is TRBV28, the J gene TRBJ1-2; TRBD1 agrees at 10 bases. This CDR3 contains 16 residues. The germline V gene encodes CDR1 MDHEN and CDR2 SYDVKM. Trimming at V came to 8 bases and at J to 7 bases, leaving 16 bases not matched to a gene. The CDR3 sequence: CASWLEDRGAGGGYTF. The CDR3 coding sequence is TGTGCCAGCTGGTTGGAGGACAGGGGGGCGGGAGGTGGCTACACCTTC.

The rearrangement links TRBV19 to TRBJ1-2, with 9 bases aligning to TRBD1. Germline trimming cut 3 bases from V and 0 bases from J; bases unmatched to any gene: 2. The germline CDR1 and CDR2 sequences are LNHDA and SQIVND (reference sequence). The CDR3 is 15 amino acids. CDR3 loop: CASSMGTGPNYGYTF. CDR3 sequence (DNA): TGTGCCAGTAGTATGGGGACAGGGCCTAACTATGGCTACACCTTC. Combining the CDR3 with reference TRBV19 and TRBJ1-2 gives the whole variable domain DGGITQSPKYLFRKEGQNVTLSCEQNLNHDAMYWYRQDPGQGLRLIYYSQIVNDFQKGDIAEGYSVSREKKESFPLTVTSAQKNPTAFYLCASSMGTGPNYGYTFGSGTRLTVV.

J is TRBJ2-7 and V is TRBV18, with 8 positions matching TRBD1. Trimming removed 4 bases from V and 3 bases from J; junction bases left unmatched: 5. From germline, CDR1 is KGHSH and CDR2 LQKENI. The CDR3 spans 14 residues. CDR3 loop: CASSRPGQVYEQYF. The CDR3 DNA is TGTGCCAGCTCACGGCCGGGACAGGTCTACGAGCAGTACTTC. The full variable domain, its missing parts supplied by reference TRBV18 and TRBJ2-7, is NAGVMQNPRHLVRRRGQEARLRCSPMKGHSHVYWYRQLPEEGLKFMVYLQKENIIDESGMPKERFSAEFPKEGPSILRIQQVVRGDSAAYFCASSRPGQVYEQYFGPGTRLTVT.

J is TRBJ2-3 and V is TRBV4-1; 12 positions match TRBD2. V dropped 4 bases and J dropped 7; count of bases not matched to a gene: 6. The V gene's germline CDR1 is MGHRA and CDR2 YSYEKL. The CDR3 has 15 residues. The CDR3 coding sequence is TGCGCCAGCAGCCTCACTAGCGGGGGGCGGAATACGCAGTATTTT. Encoded protein: CASSLTSGGRNTQYF.

The rearrangement uses TRBV5-1 and TRBJ2-7, with D possibly being TRBD2 (6 bases). Germline lookup yields CDR1 SGHRS and CDR2 YFSETQ. The V and J ends lost 4 bases and 2 bases respectively, with 13 bases between them. CDR3 length: 14 residues. This CDR3 reads CASSLSTGAYEQYF. Here the CDR3 DNA reads TGCGCCAGCAGCCTGTCCACGGGGGCCTACGAGCAGTACTTC. The whole variable domain, remainder taken from reference TRBV5-1 and TRBJ2-7, is KAGVTQTPRYLIKTRGQQVTLSCSPISGHRSVSWYQQTPGQGLQFLFEYFSETQRNKGNFPGRFSGRQFSNSRSEMNVSTLELGDSALYLCASSLSTGAYEQYFGPGTRLTVT.

In its sample, this clone was seen a few times. The chain has TRBV11-2 and TRBJ1-3, with a tentative D call TRBD1 (6 bases). V was pared by 3 bases and J by 6 bases, with 15 bases between. The germline V gene has CDR1 SGHAT and CDR2 FQNNGV. This CDR3 contains 15 residues. CDR3 protein: CASSLNRDPANTIYF. The CDR3 bases are TGTGCCAGCAGCTTGAACAGGGACCCTGCAAACACCATATATTTT.

This chain joins TRBV9 and TRBJ2-1; the match to TRBD1 covers 11 bases. The junction had 6 bases not matched to a gene; V was cut back by 4 bases and J by 6 bases. This CDR3 has 15 amino acids. CDR1 SGDLS and CDR2 YYNGEE come from the germline V gene. CDR3 coding DNA: TGTGCCAGCAGCCGTAGAGGGACAGGGGGCAATGAGCAGTTCTTC. As protein: CASSRRGTGGNEQFF.

V usage is TRBV3-1 (or the pseudogene TRBV3-2) and J usage is TRBJ2-3; D perhaps matches TRBD2 (6 bases). This CDR3 is 18 amino acids long. V lost 0 bases to trimming and J lost 1 base, with 17 bases between them. Germline CDR1 reads LGHDT; CDR2 reads YNNKEL (reference sequence). CDR3 DNA sequence: TGTGCCAGCAGCCAAGACCTAGCGACCCTACCGGGCACAGATACGCAGTATTTT. Residues: CASSQDLATLPGTDTQYF.

J is TRBJ1-3 and V is TRBV7-8; D unclear. The germline CDR1 and CDR2 sequences are SGHVS and FQNEAQ. The CDR3 has 16 amino acids. With 5 bases removed from V and 0 bases from J, the gap between germline ends came to 14 bases. CDR3 sequence reads: CASSPSSPGSGNTIYF. DNA for the CDR3: TGTGCCAGCAGCCCTAGCTCCCCGGGCTCTGGAAACACCATATATTTT.